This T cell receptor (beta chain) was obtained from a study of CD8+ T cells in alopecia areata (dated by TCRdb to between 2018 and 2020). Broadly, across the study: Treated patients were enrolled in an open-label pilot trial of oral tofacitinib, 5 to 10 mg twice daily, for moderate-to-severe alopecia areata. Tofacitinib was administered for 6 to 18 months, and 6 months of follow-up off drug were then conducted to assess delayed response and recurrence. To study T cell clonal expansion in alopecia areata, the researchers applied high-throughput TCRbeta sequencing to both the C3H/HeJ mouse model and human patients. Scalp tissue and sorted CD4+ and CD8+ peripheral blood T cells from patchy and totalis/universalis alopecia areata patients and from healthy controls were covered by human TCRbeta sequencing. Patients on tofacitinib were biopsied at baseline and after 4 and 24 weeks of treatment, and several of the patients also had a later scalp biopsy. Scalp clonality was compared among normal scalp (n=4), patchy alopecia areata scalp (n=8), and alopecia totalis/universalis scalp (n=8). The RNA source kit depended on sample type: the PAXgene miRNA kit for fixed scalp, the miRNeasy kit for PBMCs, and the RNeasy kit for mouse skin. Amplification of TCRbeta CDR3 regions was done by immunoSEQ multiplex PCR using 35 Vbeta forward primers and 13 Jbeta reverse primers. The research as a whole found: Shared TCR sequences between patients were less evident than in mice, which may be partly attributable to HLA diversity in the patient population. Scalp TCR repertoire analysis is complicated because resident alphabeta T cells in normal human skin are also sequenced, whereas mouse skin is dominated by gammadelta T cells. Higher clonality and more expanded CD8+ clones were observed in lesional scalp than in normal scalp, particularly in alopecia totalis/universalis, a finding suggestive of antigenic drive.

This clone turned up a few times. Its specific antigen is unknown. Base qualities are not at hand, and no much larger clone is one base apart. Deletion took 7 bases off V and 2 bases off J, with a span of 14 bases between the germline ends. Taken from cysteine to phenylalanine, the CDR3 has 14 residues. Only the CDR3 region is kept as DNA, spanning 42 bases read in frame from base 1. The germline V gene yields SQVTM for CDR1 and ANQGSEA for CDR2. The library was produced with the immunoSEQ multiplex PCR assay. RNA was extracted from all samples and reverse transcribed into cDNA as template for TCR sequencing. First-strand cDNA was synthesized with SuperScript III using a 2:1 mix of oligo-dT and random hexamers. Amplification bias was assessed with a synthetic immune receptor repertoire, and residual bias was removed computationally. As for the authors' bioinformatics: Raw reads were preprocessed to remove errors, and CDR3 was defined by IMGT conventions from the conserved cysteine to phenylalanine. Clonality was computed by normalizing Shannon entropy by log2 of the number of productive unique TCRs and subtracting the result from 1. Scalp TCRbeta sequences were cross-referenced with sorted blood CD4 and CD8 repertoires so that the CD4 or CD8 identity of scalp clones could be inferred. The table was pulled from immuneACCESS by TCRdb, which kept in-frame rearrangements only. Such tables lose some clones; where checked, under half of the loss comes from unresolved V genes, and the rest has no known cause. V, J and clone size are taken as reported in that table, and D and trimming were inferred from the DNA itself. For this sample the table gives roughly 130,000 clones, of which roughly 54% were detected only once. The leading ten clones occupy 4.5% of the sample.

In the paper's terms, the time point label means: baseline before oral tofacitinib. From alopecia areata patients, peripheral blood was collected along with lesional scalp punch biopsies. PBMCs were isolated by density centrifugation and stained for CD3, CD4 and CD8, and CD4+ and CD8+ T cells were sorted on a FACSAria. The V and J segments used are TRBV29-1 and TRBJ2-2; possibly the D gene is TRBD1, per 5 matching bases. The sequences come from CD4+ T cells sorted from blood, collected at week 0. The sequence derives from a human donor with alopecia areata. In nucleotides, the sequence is TGCAGCGCCGTGAGACAGCAAAACACCGGGGAGCTGTTTTTT. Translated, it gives CSAVRQQNTGELFF.